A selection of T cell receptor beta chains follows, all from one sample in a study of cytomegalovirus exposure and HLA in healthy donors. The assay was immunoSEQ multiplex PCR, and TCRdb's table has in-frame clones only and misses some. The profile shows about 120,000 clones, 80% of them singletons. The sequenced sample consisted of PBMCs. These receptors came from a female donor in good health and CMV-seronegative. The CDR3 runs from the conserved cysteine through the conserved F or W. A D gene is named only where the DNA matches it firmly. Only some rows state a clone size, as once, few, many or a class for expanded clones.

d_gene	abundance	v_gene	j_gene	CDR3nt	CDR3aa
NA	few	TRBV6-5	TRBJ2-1	TGTGCCAGCAGTTACCACCACCGGGAATTCTACAATGAGCAGTTCTTC	CASSYHHREFYNEQFF
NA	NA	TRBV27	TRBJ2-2	TGTGCCAGCCGAAACAGAGCGAACACCGGGGAGCTGTTTTTT	CASRNRANTGELFF
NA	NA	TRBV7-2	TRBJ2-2	TGTGCCAGCAGCTTATATGGGGGCCTCGAATATTTTGCCGGGGAGCTGTTTTTT	CASSLYGGLEYFAGELFF
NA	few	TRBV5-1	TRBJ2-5	TGCGCCAGCAGCTCCTCGTCGGGAAACCAAGAGACCCAGTACTTC	CASSSSSGNQETQYF
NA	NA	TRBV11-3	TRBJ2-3	TGTGCCAGCAGCTTACTCCCAGATACGCAGTATTTT	CASSLLPDTQYF
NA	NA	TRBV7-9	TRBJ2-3	TGTGCCAGCAGCCCTGGCCCCAATTTT	CASSPGPNF
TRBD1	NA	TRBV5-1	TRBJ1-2	TGCGCCAGCAGCTTGGCGCCACAGGGGACCTATGGCTACACCTTC	CASSLAPQGTYGYTF
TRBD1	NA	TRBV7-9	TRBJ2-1	TGTGCCAGCAGCCCACAGGGGGCAGAGCAGTTCTTC	CASSPQGAEQFF
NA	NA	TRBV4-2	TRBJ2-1	TGTGCCAGCAGGGCTGGAGCCCGGCGGGAAAATGAGCAGTTCTTC	CASRAGARRENEQFF
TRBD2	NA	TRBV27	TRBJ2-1	TGTGCCAGCAGAGGACTAGCGGGAGGGCCGGTCCACAATGAGCAGTTCTTC	CASRGLAGGPVHNEQFF
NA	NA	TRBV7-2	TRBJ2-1	TGTGCCAGCAGCTTAGCCAGATACAATGAGCAGTTCTTC	CASSLARYNEQFF
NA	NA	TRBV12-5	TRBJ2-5	TGTGCTAGTGGTCCGGACAGTCGCTCCTTCCAGTACTTC	CASGPDSRSFQYF
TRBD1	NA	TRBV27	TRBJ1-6	TGTGCCAGCACTGCCGGGACAGGGACCTCACCCCTCCACTTT	CASTAGTGTSPLHF
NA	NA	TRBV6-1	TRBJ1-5	TGTGCCAGCAGACGGTGGGAGGATCAGCCCCAGCATTTT	CASRRWEDQPQHF
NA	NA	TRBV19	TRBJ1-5	TGTGCCAGTAGTATTTGGGGGGTGGATCAGCCCCAGCATTTT	CASSIWGVDQPQHF
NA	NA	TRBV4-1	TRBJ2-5	TGCGCCAGCAGCCAACACCGGGAGGAGACCCAGTACTTC	CASSQHREETQYF
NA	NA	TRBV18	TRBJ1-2	TGTGCCAGCTCACCAGGGCGGGATGGCTACACCTTC	CASSPGRDGYTF
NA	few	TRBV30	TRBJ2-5	TGTGCCTGGAGTGTATCCCCTAGCCAAGAGACCCAGTACTTC	CAWSVSPSQETQYF
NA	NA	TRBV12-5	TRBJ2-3	TGTGCTAGTGGTTTCCTGGTCCCAGGGATGGCAGATACGCAGTATTTT	CASGFLVPGMADTQYF
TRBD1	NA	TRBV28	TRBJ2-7	TGTGCCAGCAGTTTAGGACAGGGATCCTACGAGCAGTACTTC	CASSLGQGSYEQYF
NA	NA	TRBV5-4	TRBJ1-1	TGTGCCAGCAGCTCCGGACAATTGAACACTGAAGCTTTCTTT	CASSSGQLNTEAFF
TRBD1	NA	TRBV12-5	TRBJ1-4	TGTGCTAGTGGTTTGGTGGGGGGACAGAATGAAAAACTGTTTTTT	CASGLVGGQNEKLFF
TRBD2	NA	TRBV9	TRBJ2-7	TGTGCCAGCAGCGTAGATGTTCCTAGCGGGTGGGAGAGGGCCTACGAGCAGTACTTC	CASSVDVPSGWERAYEQYF
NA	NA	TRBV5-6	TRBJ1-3	TGTGCCAGCAGCGGGCACGGTGTCGGAAACACCATATATTTT	CASSGHGVGNTIYF
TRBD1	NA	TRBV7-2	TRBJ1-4	TGTGCCAGCAGCGCTAAGGGACAGGGGGCGTCTAATGAAAAACTGTTTTTT	CASSAKGQGASNEKLFF
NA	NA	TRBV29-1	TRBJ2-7	TGCAGCGTTGAAGTTTTCGGCTACGAGCAGTACTTC	CSVEVFGYEQYF